Listed below are T cell receptor beta chains from one sample, sequenced in a study of neurological immune-mediated disorders. TCRdb redid the calling of the 5' RACE reads with MiXCR, one entry per CDR3 protein. The sample yields 35,000 to 50,000 distinct CDR3 sequences, 2.5% seen once. The material sequenced was PBMCs. All receptors derive from a man aged 45-65 years with multiple sclerosis. Both conserved end residues are part of each CDR3. Each record gives: D gene, J gene, clone size, V gene, CDR3 protein, CDR3 DNA. A D gene is named only where the DNA matches it firmly. The size entry gives once, few, many or a size class.

>NA|TRBJ2-5|many|TRBV5-1
CASSLDETQYF
TGCGCCAGCAGCTTGGACGAGACCCAGTACTTC
>NA|TRBJ2-1|many|TRBV7-9
CASSPYNEQFF
TGTGCCAGCAGCCCCTACAATGAGCAGTTCTTC
>NA|TRBJ2-1|many|TRBV2
CASSTYNEQFF
TGTGCCAGCAGTACCTACAATGAGCAGTTCTTC
>NA|TRBJ1-1|many|TRBV7-2
CASSPRDGNTEAFF
TGTGCCAGCAGCCCCCGGGACGGGAACACTGAAGCTTTCTTT
>NA|TRBJ2-4|many|TRBV5-6
CASSRRDGKNIQYF
TGTGCCAGCAGCAGACGGGACGGAAAAAACATTCAGTACTTC
>TRBD1|TRBJ1-4|many|TRBV7-2
CASSYQGALEKLFF
TGTGCCAGCAGCTACCAGGGGGCTCTTGAAAAACTGTTTTTT
>TRBD1|TRBJ2-1|medium-sized|TRBV3-1
CASSQDTGTGEFF
TGTGCCAGCAGCCAAGATACGGGGACAGGGGAGTTCTTC
>NA|TRBJ1-2|many|TRBV13
CASSSGREGYGYTF
TGTGCCAGCAGCTCCGGCAGAGAGGGCTATGGCTACACCTTC
>NA|TRBJ1-6|many|TRBV20-1
CSAREGTDSPLHF
TGCAGTGCTAGAGAAGGGACGGATTCACCCCTCCACTTT
>TRBD1|TRBJ2-5|many|TRBV5-1
CASSLDRGQETQYF
TGCGCCAGCAGCTTGGACAGGGGACAAGAGACCCAGTACTTC
>TRBD1|TRBJ1-2|many|TRBV5-1
CASSPQGALNGYTF
TGCGCCAGCAGTCCACAGGGGGCATTGAATGGCTACACCTTC
>NA|TRBJ1-5|many|TRBV6-2/TRBV6-3
CATNRGGENQPQHF
TGTGCCACGAACCGAGGAGGGGAGAATCAGCCCCAGCATTTT
>NA|TRBJ2-7|many|TRBV7-8
CASSSEIFGQQYF
TGTGCCAGCAGCTCGGAGATATTCGGGCAGCAGTACTTC
>NA|TRBJ2-5|many|TRBV5-6
CASSEPSQETQYF
TGTGCCAGCAGCGAGCCCAGCCAAGAGACCCAGTACTTC
>NA|TRBJ1-2|many|TRBV2
CASSGPGRRGYTF
TGTGCCAGCAGTGGCCCAGGACGGCGTGGCTACACCTTC
>TRBD1|TRBJ2-5|many|TRBV9
CASSVRGRETQYF
TGTGCCAGCAGCGTCAGGGGGCGAGAGACCCAGTACTTC